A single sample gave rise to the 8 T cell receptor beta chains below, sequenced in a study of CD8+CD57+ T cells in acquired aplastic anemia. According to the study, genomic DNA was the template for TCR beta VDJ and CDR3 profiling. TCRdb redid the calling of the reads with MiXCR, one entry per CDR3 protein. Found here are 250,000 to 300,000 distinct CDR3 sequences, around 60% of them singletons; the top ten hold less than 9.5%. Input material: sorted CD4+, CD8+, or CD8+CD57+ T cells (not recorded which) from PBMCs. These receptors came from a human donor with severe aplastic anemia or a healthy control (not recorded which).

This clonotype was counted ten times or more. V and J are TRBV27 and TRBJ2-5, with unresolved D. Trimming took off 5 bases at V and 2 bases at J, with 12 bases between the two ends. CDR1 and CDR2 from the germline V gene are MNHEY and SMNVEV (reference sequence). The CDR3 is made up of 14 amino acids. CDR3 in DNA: TGTGCCAGCAGTCCGCCCGGGTGGCAAGAGACCCAGTACTTC. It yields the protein CASSPPGWQETQYF.

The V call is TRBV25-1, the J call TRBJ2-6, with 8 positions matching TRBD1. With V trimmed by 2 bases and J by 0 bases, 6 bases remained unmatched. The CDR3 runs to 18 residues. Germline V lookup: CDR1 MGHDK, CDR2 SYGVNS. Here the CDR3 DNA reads TGTGCCAGCAGTGAACTGGGACAGGACTCCTCTGGGGCCAACGTCCTGACTTTC. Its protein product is CASSELGQDSSGANVLTF.

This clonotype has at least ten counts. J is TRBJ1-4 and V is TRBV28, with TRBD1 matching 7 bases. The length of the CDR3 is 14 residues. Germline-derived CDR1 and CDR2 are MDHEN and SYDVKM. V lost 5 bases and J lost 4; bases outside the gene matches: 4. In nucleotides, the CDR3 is TGTGCCAGCAGTGCGGACAGGTTTAATGAAAAACTGTTTTTT. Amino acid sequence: CASSADRFNEKLFF.

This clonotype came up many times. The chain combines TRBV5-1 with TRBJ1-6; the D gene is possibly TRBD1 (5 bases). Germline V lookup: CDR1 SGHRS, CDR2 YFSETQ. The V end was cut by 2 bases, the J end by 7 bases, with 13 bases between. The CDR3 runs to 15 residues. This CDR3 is CASSLGVSLNSPLHF. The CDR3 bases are TGCGCCAGCAGCTTAGGGGTCAGCCTCAATTCACCCCTCCACTTT.

The CDR3 DNA reads TGCAGTGCTAGAGATCGCGGAACCGGGGGAAACACCATATATTTT. This encodes CSARDRGTGGNTIYF. The genes are TRBV20-1 and TRBJ1-3, with D unclear. The ends were cut back, 0 bases at V and 4 bases at J, with 13 bases in the middle. This CDR3 is 15 amino acids long. The germline CDR1 and CDR2 sequences are DFQATT and SNEGSKA (reference sequence).

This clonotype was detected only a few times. CDR3: CSARVGETQYF. In nucleotides, the CDR3 is TGCAGTGCTAGAGTAGGGGAGACCCAGTACTTC. The chain has TRBV20-1 and TRBJ2-5, with no clear D. The CDR3 has 11 amino acids. Germline CDR1 reads DFQATT; CDR2 reads SNEGSKA (reference sequence). The V end lost 1 base, the J end lost 5 bases, and 5 bases lay between the germline ends.

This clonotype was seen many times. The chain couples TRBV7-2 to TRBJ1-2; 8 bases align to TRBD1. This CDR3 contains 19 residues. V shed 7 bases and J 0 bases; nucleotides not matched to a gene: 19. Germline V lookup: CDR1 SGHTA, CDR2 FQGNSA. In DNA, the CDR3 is TGTGCCAGCACCGACCCCCGGCCTTCAGGACAGGGAACTAACTATGGCTACACCTTC. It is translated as CASTDPRPSGQGTNYGYTF.

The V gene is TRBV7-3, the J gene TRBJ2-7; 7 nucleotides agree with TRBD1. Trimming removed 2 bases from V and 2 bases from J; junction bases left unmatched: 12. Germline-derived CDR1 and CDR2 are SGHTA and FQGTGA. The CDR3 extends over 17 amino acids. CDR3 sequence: CASSLEYLGQLTYEQYF. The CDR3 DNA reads TGTGCCAGCAGCTTAGAGTACCTGGGACAGCTAACCTACGAGCAGTACTTC. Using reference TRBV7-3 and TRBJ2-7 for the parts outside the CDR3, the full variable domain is GAGVSQTPSNKVTEKGKYVELRCDPISGHTALYWYRQSLGQGPEFLIYFQGTGAADDSGLPNDRFFAVRPEGSVSTLKIQRTERGDSAVYLCASSLEYLGQLTYEQYFGPGTRLTVT.